What follows are 20 T cell receptor beta chains derived from one specimen sequenced in a study of beta chain features in type 1 diabetes. General study points: A moderate, significant TCRB CDR3 shortening appeared in type 1 diabetes across four CD4+ subsets.

Expressed TCRB transcripts were sequenced after all isolated RNA was converted to cDNA. Repertoires were generated with immunoSEQ multiplex PCR, while TCRdb's copy carries only in-frame clones and drops some. The table shows hundreds of thousands of clones, with roughly 13% occurring only once. No antigen has been identified for these receptors. Sequenced: naive CD4+ T cells from blood. The origin of the receptors is a man aged 18 to 30 with type 1 diabetes.

Only one count was recorded for this clone. The J gene is TRBJ2-2, the V gene TRBV5-1; D not resolved. The V end lost 7 bases, the J end lost 0 bases, and 10 bases lay between the germline ends. Germline V CDR1 and CDR2: SGHRS, YFSETQ. The CDR3 contains 14 residues. This CDR3 reads CASVIGPNTGELFF. Written as DNA, the CDR3 is TGCGCCAGCGTTATAGGGCCGAACACCGGGGAGCTGTTTTTT.

This chain joins TRBV30 and TRBJ2-4; maybe TRBD2 (6 bases). CDR1 and CDR2 from the germline V gene are GTSNPN and SVGIG (reference sequence). This CDR3 is 15 amino acids long. V dropped 1 base and J dropped 0 bases, with 10 bases sitting between them. CDR3 DNA: TGTGCCTGGAGTGGGGGGGACGTAGCCAAAAACATTCAGTACTTC. Protein sequence: CAWSGGDVAKNIQYF.

There are a few counts of this clone. The chain employs TRBV18 and TRBJ2-7; D is tentatively TRBD1 or TRBD2 (6 bases each). This CDR3 region has 13 residues. V was shortened by 5 bases and J by 5 bases, with 13 bases between the two germline ends. CDR1 is KGHSH and CDR2 is LQKENI in the germline V gene. CDR3 nucleotides: TGTGCCAGCTCATCCACGAGGGGGGACGAGCAGTACTTC. Amino acid sequence: CASSSTRGDEQYF.

This chain links TRBV7-9 with TRBJ1-6; no clear D gene. V dropped 2 bases and J dropped 14 bases, with 10 bases sitting between them. The CDR3 length is 12 residues. CDR1 is SEHNR and CDR2 is FQNEAQ in the germline V gene (reference sequence). CDR3: CASSLNGQTLHF. The DNA of the CDR3 is TGTGCCAGCAGCTTAAACGGGCAGACCCTCCACTTT.

This clone has more than one count but fewer than ten. The rearrangement joins TRBV7-6 to TRBJ2-2; D may be TRBD1 or TRBD2 (5 bases each). Trimming stripped 0 bases from V and 6 bases from J, with 11 bases between. This CDR3 contains 15 residues. CDR1 and CDR2 (germline): SGHVS, FNYEAQ. The CDR3 sequence: CASSLAIQGPGELFF. The CDR3 DNA follows: TGTGCCAGCAGCTTAGCGATCCAGGGACCCGGGGAGCTGTTTTTT.

The chain has TRBV7-9 and TRBJ2-7; D possibly corresponds to TRBD1 (5 bases). In germline, CDR1 is SEHNR, CDR2 FQNEAQ (reference sequence). CDR3 size: 13 residues. Trimming took 3 bases from V and 2 from J, leaving 8 bases between them. The CDR3 region has the DNA TGTGCCAGCAGCTTCGACAGAGCCTACGAGCAGTACTTC. It yields the protein CASSFDRAYEQYF.

This clone was counted between two and nine times. CDR3 in DNA: TGTGCCAGCTCGCTCCGGGGGAACCAAGAGACCCAGTACTTC. Amino acids: CASSLRGNQETQYF. This chain uses TRBV18 with TRBJ2-5, with D tentatively TRBD2 (6 bases). Trimming took 6 bases from V and 0 from J, leaving 11 bases between them. CDR3 length: 14 residues. Germline V gene sequence: CDR1 KGHSH, CDR2 LQKENI.

This chain links TRBV19 with TRBJ1-5; D call uncertain. The length of the CDR3 is 14 residues. Germline CDR1 reads LNHDA; CDR2 reads SQIVND (reference sequence). Trimming took 6 bases from V and 8 from J, leaving 17 bases between them. The CDR3 DNA is TGTGCCAGTAGCCACCGAAGGGCTTGGGAGCCCCAGCATTTT. This codes for CASSHRRAWEPQHF.

This chain uses TRBV13 with TRBJ1-2, with 7 bases that match TRBD1. The junction had 7 bases not matched to a gene; V was cut back by 5 bases and J by 4 bases. The CDR3 length is 14 residues. Germline values: CDR1 PRHDT, CDR2 FYEKMQ (reference sequence). The CDR3 DNA follows: TGTGCCAGCAGCCGACAGGGTTTGTTCTATGGCTACACCTTC. It yields the protein CASSRQGLFYGYTF.

This clone has only a few counts. This chain uses TRBV15 with TRBJ2-1; either TRBD1 or TRBD2 may fit D (5 bases each). This CDR3 has 14 amino acids. V was pared by 5 bases and J by 4 bases, with 12 bases between. CDR1 is LNHNV and CDR2 is YYDKDF in the germline V gene (reference sequence). The CDR3 sequence is CATSAPGTYNEQFF. CDR3 in DNA: TGTGCCACCAGCGCCCCCGGGACGTACAATGAGCAGTTCTTC.

Here the CDR3 reads CASSPGAAYTDTQYF. DNA for the CDR3: TGTGCCAGCAGCCCAGGGGCGGCTTACACAGATACGCAGTATTTT. The chain joins TRBV6-6 to TRBJ2-3; D might be TRBD1 (6 bases). The CDR3 is made up of 15 amino acids. Germline loops: CDR1 MNHNY, CDR2 SVGAGI (reference sequence). Trimming left V 6 bases short and J 2 bases short, with 15 bases between.

The chain links TRBV19 to TRBJ2-7, with a tentative D call TRBD2 (5 bases). The CDR3 is 14 residues long. V gave up 4 bases and J gave up 2 bases, with 12 bases separating them. Germline V gives CDR1 LNHDA, CDR2 SQIVND (reference sequence). The CDR3: CASSKGRDTYEQYF. The CDR3 nucleotides are TGTGCCAGTAGTAAGGGCCGGGATACCTACGAGCAGTACTTC.

A few counts support this clone. V usage is TRBV18 and J usage is TRBJ1-3; D is unresolved. Per germline, CDR1 KGHSH and CDR2 LQKENI. The CDR3 length is 12 residues. Trimming removed 3 bases from V and 5 bases from J, with 5 bases in between. DNA for the CDR3: TGTGCCAGCTCACCGGGCAGAAACACCATATATTTT. This translates into CASSPGRNTIYF.

The V and J genes are TRBV13 and TRBJ2-3; D possibly corresponds to TRBD1 (6 bases). The CDR3 is 15 residues long. Trimming took 3 bases from V and 0 from J, leaving 10 bases between them. Germline lookup yields CDR1 PRHDT and CDR2 FYEKMQ (reference sequence). CDR3 DNA sequence: TGTGCCAGCAGCTTCTACAGGGAAAGCACAGATACGCAGTATTTT. Residues: CASSFYRESTDTQYF. Based on the CDR3 plus reference TRBV13 and TRBJ2-3, the full variable domain is AAGVIQSPRHLIKEKRETATLKCYPIPRHDTVYWYQQGPGQDPQFLISFYEKMQSDKGSIPDRFSAQQFSDYHSELNMSSLELGDSALYFCASSFYRESTDTQYFGPGTRLTVL.

This clone has more than one count but fewer than ten. This rearrangement joins TRBV19 to TRBJ2-7; tentatively, D is TRBD1 (6 bases). This CDR3 spans 15 amino acids. Germline CDR1 is LNHDA and CDR2 is SQIVND (reference sequence). V was shortened by 8 bases and J by 4 bases, with 21 bases between the two germline ends. The CDR3 loop reads CASAPSGAGAYEQYF. In DNA form, the CDR3 reads TGTGCCAGTGCTCCCTCAGGTGCAGGGGCTTACGAGCAGTACTTC.

V and J are TRBV2 and TRBJ1-1; D might be TRBD1 (5 bases). V lost 6 bases, J lost 3 bases, and 11 bases lay in between. The CDR3 length is 13 residues. Germline values: CDR1 SNHLY, CDR2 FYNNEI. In DNA, the CDR3 is TGTGCCAGCAGCGTGACAGAGTACACTGAAGCTTTCTTT. Protein: CASSVTEYTEAFF.

This chain connects TRBV6-1 to TRBJ1-1; D possibly corresponds to TRBD1 (5 bases). CDR3 size: 11 residues. Germline V lookup: CDR1 MNHNS, CDR2 SASEGT. V lost 11 bases and J lost 2, with 9 bases in between. CDR3: CAGTVNTEAFF. Written as DNA, the CDR3 is TGTGCCGGGACTGTCAACACTGAAGCTTTCTTT.

Note on this clone: A read error may account for a junction end that differs from germline. The gene calls are TRBV7-7 and TRBJ2-5, with D maybe TRBD2 (6 bases). This CDR3 has 15 amino acids. Germline-derived CDR1 and CDR2 are SSHAT and FNYEAQ (reference sequence). This chain's CDR3 is CASSPIRGRTETQYF. DNA of the CDR3: TGTGCTAGCAGCCCTATTCGGGGGAGAACGGAGACCCAGTACTTC.

The rearrangement joins TRBV14 to TRBJ2-2; D is ambiguous. V dropped 4 bases and J dropped 5 bases, with 11 bases sitting between them. The CDR3 extends over 14 amino acids. Germline-derived CDR1 and CDR2 are SGHDN and FVKESK. The CDR3 is CASSLAGVTGELFF. CDR3 DNA: TGTGCCAGCAGCCTTGCTGGGGTAACCGGGGAGCTGTTTTTT.

V and J are TRBV11-2 and TRBJ2-3, with 11 bases that match TRBD2. Germline lookup yields CDR1 SGHAT and CDR2 FQNNGV. There are 16 residues in the CDR3. With 5 bases clipped from V and 2 bases from J, the junction kept 6 bases outside the gene matches. The CDR3 loop is CASSPGTSGVTDTQYF. The CDR3 DNA sequence: TGTGCCAGCAGCCCAGGGACTAGCGGCGTCACAGATACGCAGTATTTT.